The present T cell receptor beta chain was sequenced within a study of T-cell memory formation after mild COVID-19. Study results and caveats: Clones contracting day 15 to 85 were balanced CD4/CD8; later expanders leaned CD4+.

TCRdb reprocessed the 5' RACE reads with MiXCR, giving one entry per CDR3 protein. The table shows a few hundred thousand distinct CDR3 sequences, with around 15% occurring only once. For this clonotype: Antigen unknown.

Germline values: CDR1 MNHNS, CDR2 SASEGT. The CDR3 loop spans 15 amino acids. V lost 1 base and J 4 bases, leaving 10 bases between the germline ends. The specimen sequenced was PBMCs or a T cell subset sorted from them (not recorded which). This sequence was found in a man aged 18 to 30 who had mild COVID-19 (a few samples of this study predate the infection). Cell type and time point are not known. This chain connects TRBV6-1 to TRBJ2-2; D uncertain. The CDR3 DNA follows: TGTGCCAGCAGTGAAGATGTAACCTCCACCGGGGAGCTGTTTTTT. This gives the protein CASSEDVTSTGELFF.